One and the same sample provided the 27 T cell receptor beta chains below, sequenced in a study of T cell responses to AZD1222 COVID-19 vaccine (TCRdb year 2021). What the time point label conveys for this sample: baseline before first vaccination. According to the study, the label for this sample's treatment or condition signals: meningococcal conjugate vaccine given as trial control. The method behind the library was the immunoSEQ multiplex PCR assay. Imported from immuneACCESS, the table was reduced by TCRdb to in-frame sequences with V and J called. These copies leave out some clones; in studies compared against another copy, an unresolved V gene accounts for under half, and the cause of the remainder is not known. For this sample the table gives about 150,000 clones, of which about 89% were detected only once. The top ten clones comprise about 3% of the sample. The starting material was peripheral blood, obtained on day 0 of MenACWY control vaccination. All receptors come from an adult in good health.

The chain recombines TRBV18 with TRBJ2-2, with no clear D. Germline V CDR1 and CDR2: KGHSH, LQKENI. Trimming removed 3 bases from V and 10 bases from J, with 9 bases in between. The CDR3 spans 12 residues. CDR3 coding DNA: TGTGCCAGCTCACCTGAAATGCAGGAGCTGTTTTTT. It is translated as CASSPEMQELFF.

The V gene is TRBV4-1, the J gene TRBJ1-1; 9 bases align to TRBD1. The CDR3 totals 15 residues. The V and J ends lost 3 bases and 2 bases, in that order; junction bases with no gene match: 4. Germline V gene sequence: CDR1 MGHRA, CDR2 YSYEKL. The CDR3 DNA follows: TGCGCCAGCAGCCATCCTACAGGGGGCAACACTGAAGCTTTCTTT. Protein sequence: CASSHPTGGNTEAFF.

This clone has just one count. This chain links TRBV7-3 with TRBJ2-3; 8 bases agree with TRBD2. CDR1 is SGHTA and CDR2 is FQGTGA in the germline V gene. This CDR3 spans 14 amino acids. J lost 4 bases, V lost 5 bases, and 5 bases had no gene match. CDR3 amino acids: CASSNSGNADTQYF. Written as DNA, the CDR3 is TGTGCCAGCAGCAATAGCGGGAACGCAGATACGCAGTATTTT. Full variable domain (rest looked up from reference TRBV7-3 and TRBJ2-3): GAGVSQTPSNKVTEKGKYVELRCDPISGHTALYWYRQSLGQGPEFLIYFQGTGAADDSGLPNDRFFAVRPEGSVSTLKIQRTERGDSAVYLCASSNSGNADTQYFGPGTRLTVL.

The gene calls are TRBV5-4 and TRBJ1-3, with no clear D. The ends were cut back, 7 bases at V and 4 bases at J, with 18 bases in the middle. The CDR3 is 15 amino acids. CDR1 and CDR2 from the germline V gene are SGHNT and YYREEE (reference sequence). The CDR3 region has the DNA TGTGCCAGCGCGAGCTTGGGTCGCAGGGGAAACACCATATATTTT. This encodes CASASLGRRGNTIYF.

The chain employs TRBV15 and TRBJ2-7; unclear D gene. The CDR3 contains 14 residues. The germline V and J ends were trimmed by 1 base and 0 bases, with 7 bases remaining between them. CDR1 LNHNV and CDR2 YYDKDF come from the germline V gene (reference sequence). CDR3 nucleotide sequence: TGTGCCACCAGCAGAGCACTGGACTCCTACGAGCAGTACTTC. It encodes CATSRALDSYEQYF.

This clone showed up just once. J is TRBJ1-5 and V is TRBV2; D remains ambiguous. The V gene lost 3 bases and the J gene lost 3 bases, with 9 bases spanning the gap. Germline-derived CDR1 and CDR2 are SNHLY and FYNNEI. The CDR3 sequence is 14 residues long. CDR3 sequence (DNA): TGTGCCAGCAGTGACGCGCGGAACAATCAGCCCCAGCATTTT. Translating it yields CASSDARNNQPQHF. Filled out from reference TRBV2 and TRBJ1-5, the complete variable domain reads EPEVTQTPSHQVTQMGQEVILRCVPISNHLYFYWYRQILGQKVEFLVSFYNNEISEKSEIFDDQFSVERPDGSNFTLKIRSTKLEDSAMYFCASSDARNNQPQHFGDGTRLSIL.

The chain is built from TRBV3-1 (or the pseudogene TRBV3-2) and TRBJ1-6, with 7 bases fitting TRBD1. The V segment lost 4 bases and the J segment 5 bases; nucleotides outside the gene matches: 2. There are 14 residues in the CDR3. CDR1 and CDR2 (germline): LGHDT, YNNKEL (reference sequence). CDR3 DNA sequence: TGTGCCAGCAGCCCCGGGACAGATAATTCACCCCTCCACTTT. It encodes CASSPGTDNSPLHF.

V usage is TRBV3-1 (or the pseudogene TRBV3-2) and J usage is TRBJ1-1; D is possibly TRBD1 (5 bases). The CDR3 extends over 16 amino acids. V was trimmed by 1 base and J by 1 base, leaving 13 bases between them. CDR1 LGHDT and CDR2 YNNKEL come from the germline V gene (reference sequence). As DNA, the CDR3 is TGTGCCAGCAGCCAAGGTTATAGACAGTCGAACACTGAAGCTTTCTTT. Translated, it gives CASSQGYRQSNTEAFF.

This clone was seen just once. The gene calls are TRBV27 and TRBJ2-2; 7 nucleotides align to TRBD2. The CDR3 runs to 17 residues. Per the germline V gene, CDR1 is MNHEY and CDR2 is SMNVEV (reference sequence). J gave up 3 bases and V 2 bases, and 9 bases lay outside the gene matches. This CDR3 is CASSLTGEGLDTGELFF. DNA of the CDR3: TGTGCCAGCAGTTTAACGGGGGAGGGCCTAGACACCGGGGAGCTGTTTTTT.

The V gene is TRBV5-4, the J gene TRBJ2-3, with D perhaps matching TRBD1 (6 bases). The CDR3 runs 15 residues. Deletions cut 0 bases from V and 1 base from J, with 9 bases between. Germline lookup yields CDR1 SGHNT and CDR2 YYREEE (reference sequence). The chain's CDR3 is CASSLGGHGTDTQYF. The CDR3 coding sequence is TGTGCCAGCAGCTTGGGGGGGCATGGCACAGATACGCAGTATTTT.

This chain uses TRBV2 with TRBJ2-2, with D possibly matching TRBD2 (5 bases). CDR1 and CDR2 (germline): SNHLY, FYNNEI. V lost 6 bases, J lost 1 base, and 6 bases lay in between. The CDR3 covers 13 residues. The CDR3 region has the DNA TGTGCCAGCAGACTAGTGAACACCGGGGAGCTGTTTTTT. Translating it yields CASRLVNTGELFF.

The chain employs TRBV18 and TRBJ2-4, with TRBD1 matching 10 bases. The CDR3 has 17 residues. Germline values: CDR1 KGHSH, CDR2 LQKENI. J gave up 2 bases and V 3 bases, and 7 bases lay outside the gene matches. CDR3 in DNA: TGTGCCAGCTCACCCTCGGGACAGGGGAATTCCAAAAACATTCAGTACTTC. It encodes CASSPSGQGNSKNIQYF.

J is TRBJ1-4 and V is TRBV6-5; D unresolved. Trimming removed 2 bases at V and 5 bases at J, with 6 bases between. Germline CDR1 and CDR2: MNHEY and SVGAGI. The CDR3 contains 13 residues. CDR3 sequence reads: CASSYIVNEKLFF. CDR3 nucleotide sequence: TGTGCCAGCAGTTACATCGTAAATGAAAAACTGTTTTTT.

This chain joins TRBV3-1 (or the pseudogene TRBV3-2) and TRBJ1-4; D remains unclear. Germline assignment: CDR1 LGHDT and CDR2 YNNKEL (reference sequence). V lost 2 bases to trimming and J lost 8 bases, with 6 bases between them. This CDR3 has 12 residues. In DNA, the CDR3 is TGTGCCAGCAGCCAATTGGAGGAAAAACTGTTTTTT. It is translated as CASSQLEEKLFF.

The V and J genes are TRBV30 and TRBJ1-1; perhaps TRBD1 as D (6 bases). Trimming stripped 8 bases from V and 1 base from J, with 17 bases between. Germline V CDR1 and CDR2: GTSNPN, SVGIG (reference sequence). This CDR3 contains 14 residues. The chain's CDR3 is CAGYRRGGNTEAFF. The CDR3, as DNA: TGTGCCGGATATAGGAGAGGGGGGAACACTGAAGCTTTCTTT. The full variable domain, completed using reference TRBV30 and TRBJ1-1, is SQTIHQWPATLVQPVGSPLSLECTVEGTSNPNLYWYRQAAGRGLQLLFYSVGIGQISSEVPQNLSASRPQDRQFILSSKKLLLSDSGFYLCAGYRRGGNTEAFFGQGTRLTVV.

This clone occurred once. This rearrangement joins TRBV15 to TRBJ1-1; 7 bases map to TRBD1. This CDR3 is built from 15 residues. CDR1 and CDR2 (germline): LNHNV, YYDKDF (reference sequence). V lost 7 bases and J lost 6; bases outside the gene matches: 14. The CDR3 loop reads CATKNPRGRISEAFF. CDR3 sequence (DNA): TGTGCCACCAAGAATCCTAGGGGGCGAATCTCTGAAGCTTTCTTT.

This sequence joins TRBV28 and TRBJ1-1; D is uncertain. The CDR3 has 12 residues. Trimming removed 8 bases from V and 1 base from J, with 8 bases in between. The V gene's germline CDR1 is MDHEN and CDR2 SYDVKM. The DNA of the CDR3 is TGTGCCAGCCTACAGCGGAACACTGAAGCTTTCTTT. It is translated as CASLQRNTEAFF.

The chain uses TRBV28 and TRBJ1-1, with 7 bases lining up with TRBD1. With 7 bases clipped from V and 1 base from J, the junction kept 6 bases outside the gene matches. The CDR3 extends over 14 amino acids. CDR1 is MDHEN, CDR2 SYDVKM, per germline. The DNA of the CDR3 is TGTGCCAGCATAAAGGGACAGCCGAACACTGAAGCTTTCTTT. Protein: CASIKGQPNTEAFF.

This clone was picked up many times. The chain has TRBV12-3 or TRBV12-4 and TRBJ2-1; 8 positions agree with TRBD2. The CDR3 runs to 13 residues. With V trimmed by 6 bases and J by 8 bases, 6 bases remained unmatched. The CDR3 bases are TGTGCCAGCAGAAGAGCGGGGGATGATGAGCAGTTCTTC. Its protein product is CASRRAGDDEQFF.

The chain carries TRBV27 and TRBJ1-1; no reliable D call. Germline-derived CDR1 and CDR2 are MNHEY and SMNVEV (reference sequence). Trimming took off 2 bases at V and 0 bases at J, with 13 bases between the two ends. The CDR3 is 16 residues long. The CDR3 DNA reads TGTGCCAGCAGTTTAAGAGGCACTACTATGAACACTGAAGCTTTCTTT. Amino acid sequence: CASSLRGTTMNTEAFF.

Comments on this clone: Germline is not matched at one junction end, which may reflect a read error. This chain uses TRBV19 with TRBJ1-1, with unresolved D. CDR1 is LNHDA and CDR2 is SQIVND in the germline V gene (reference sequence). CDR3 size: 13 residues. CDR3 in amino acids: CASSLDRDTEAFF. In DNA, the CDR3 is TGTGCCAGTAGTCTAGATAGGGACACTGAAGCTTTCTTT.

The genes are TRBV3-1 (or the pseudogene TRBV3-2) and TRBJ1-1; D gene unclear. This CDR3 has 13 residues. Deletions cut 4 bases from V and 3 bases from J, with 9 bases between. Looked up from germline, CDR1 is LGHDT and CDR2 is YNNKEL (reference sequence). In DNA, the CDR3 is TGTGCCAGCAGCCGAAGCAGTTACACTGAAGCTTTCTTT. The encoded protein is CASSRSSYTEAFF.

This clone was found once. The V gene is TRBV28, the J gene TRBJ1-5; D not resolved. Deletions cut 6 bases from V and 5 bases from J, with 11 bases between. Per germline, CDR1 MDHEN and CDR2 SYDVKM. This CDR3 region has 13 residues. DNA for the CDR3: TGTGCCAGCAGCTCGGTCCCCGATCAGCCCCAGCATTTT. It specifies CASSSVPDQPQHF.

This rearrangement joins TRBV28 to TRBJ1-4; 9 bases line up with TRBD1. The J segment lost 7 bases and the V segment lost 3 bases, leaving 3 bases of the junction unmatched. Germline V gives CDR1 MDHEN, CDR2 SYDVKM. The CDR3 consists of 14 residues. The CDR3 loop reads CASSFGTGIEKLFF. In DNA, the CDR3 is TGTGCCAGCAGTTTCGGGACAGGGATTGAAAAACTGTTTTTT. Full variable domain (remainder filled in from reference TRBV28 and TRBJ1-4): DVKVTQSSRYLVKRTGEKVFLECVQDMDHENMFWYRQDPGLGLRLIYFSYDVKMKEKGDIPEGYSVSREKKERFSLILESASTNQTSMYLCASSFGTGIEKLFFGSGTQLSVL.

This chain joins TRBV18 and TRBJ2-5, with D uncertain. Trimming removed 0 bases at V and 5 bases at J, with 13 bases between. The CDR3 contains 15 residues. Germline CDR1 reads KGHSH; CDR2 reads LQKENI. The chain's CDR3 is CASSPPKPAVETQYF. For the CDR3, the DNA is TGTGCCAGCTCACCACCGAAACCGGCGGTCGAGACCCAGTACTTC.

The chain employs TRBV19 and TRBJ1-4; D might be TRBD1 (6 bases). Trimming took 5 bases from V and 5 from J, leaving 9 bases between them. This CDR3 spans 13 amino acids. The germline V gene encodes CDR1 LNHDA and CDR2 SQIVND (reference sequence). CDR3 DNA sequence: TGTGCCAGTAGTGACGACAGGAATGAAAAACTGTTTTTT. This translates into CASSDDRNEKLFF.

CDR3 region: CSAHRGHSTEAFF. The CDR3, as DNA: TGCAGCGCCCACAGGGGGCATAGCACTGAAGCTTTCTTT. The chain employs TRBV29-1 and TRBJ1-1; 9 nucleotides align to TRBD1. Germline V gene lookup returns CDR1 SQVTM and CDR2 ANQGSEA. CDR3 length: 13 residues. With 7 bases clipped from V and 4 bases from J, the junction kept 7 bases outside the gene matches.